Below are 5 T cell receptor beta chains sequenced from a single sample in a study of T cell repertoires in cytomegalovirus infection (dated by TCRdb to between 2018 and 2021). The sequencer was an Illumina HiSeq 1500. TCRdb ran its own pipeline on the public reads, namely fastp trimming at Q25 and MiXCR clone calling, and kept in-frame beta chains. Each CDR3 protein gets just one entry, which takes the most common genes and DNA from the rows behind it. Across this sample there are fewer than 1,000,000 distinct CDR3 sequences, with approximately 31% seen only once. The ten most abundant clones make up more than 12% of the sample. For these TCRs, the target antigens are not known. This specimen's treatment or condition label, per the study, means: in vitro stimulation with specific CMV peptide epitopes to enrich CMV-specific T cells. The sequences come from cultured CD8+ T cells from PBMCs, collected from culture after CMV antigen stimulation. These receptors were obtained from a human donor in good health (CMV status not recorded). Some clones in this sample may be carry-over from other donors' samples.

This clonotype was seen a few times. The chain employs TRBV27 and TRBJ1-3; tentative D call: TRBD1 (6 bases). Germline loops: CDR1 MNHEY, CDR2 SMNVEV (reference sequence). V shed 2 bases and J shed 3 bases, with 11 bases lying between them. There are 15 residues in the CDR3. CDR3 coding DNA: TGTGCCAGCAGTTTAATCGGGGGCGGTGGAAACACCATATATTTT. It specifies CASSLIGGGGNTIYF.

This clonotype was seen ten or more times. The CDR3 DNA is TGTGCCAGCAGTCCATGGACGGAACCCACTGAAGCTTTCTTT. Protein: CASSPWTEPTEAFF. V usage is TRBV12-3 or TRBV12-4 and J usage is TRBJ1-1; no clear D. The CDR3 has 14 residues. Trimming pared 5 bases from V and 4 bases from J, leaving 14 bases between.

The J gene is TRBJ1-6, the V gene TRBV5-6; 7 bases align to TRBD1. With V trimmed by 3 bases and J by 6 bases, 12 bases remained unmatched. The CDR3 has 17 residues. CDR1 and CDR2 from the germline V gene are SGHDT and YYEEEE. In DNA form, the CDR3 reads TGTGCCAGCAGCTACAGGGGATCGCGGCTTACTAATTCACCCCTCCACTTT. It codes for CASSYRGSRLTNSPLHF.

The rearrangement links TRBV12-3 or TRBV12-4 to TRBJ1-4; 8 positions agree with TRBD1. CDR3 length: 16 residues. Trimming at V came to 6 bases and at J to 8 bases, leaving 14 bases not matched to a gene. CDR3 residues: CASRPFRGRDREKLFF. CDR3 sequence (DNA): TGTGCCAGCAGGCCCTTTCGAGGCCGGGACAGGGAAAAACTGTTTTTT.

Points on this clonotype: At one end the junction does not follow the germline gene, possibly because of a read error. The chain employs TRBV6-1 and TRBJ2-1; 12 bases agree with TRBD2. This CDR3 comprises 16 residues. In germline, CDR1 is MNHNS, CDR2 SASEGT. CDR3 coding DNA: TGTGCCAACAGTGGCCCGGGACTAGCGGGCAACAATGAGCAGTTCTTC. Its protein product is CANSGPGLAGNNEQFF.